Listed here are 15 T cell receptor beta chains from one sample, sequenced in a study of blood T cell repertoires in COVID-19. Using immunoSEQ multiplex PCR, the repertoire was profiled, and TCRdb retains in-frame clones only, with some absent. The table records roughly 300,000 clones, around 89% of them present only once. The sample taken for sequencing was peripheral blood. The receptors were sampled from a man aged 18 to 29 who had recovered from COVID-19.

This sequence joins TRBV24-1 and TRBJ2-5; possible D gene TRBD2, 5 bases. CDR3 length: 15 amino acids. Looked up from germline, CDR1 is KGHDR and CDR2 is SFDVKD. Trimming removed 3 bases at V and 8 bases at J, with 18 bases between. As DNA, the CDR3 is TGTGCCACCAGTGATGCACGGGGTCCGGGTGATACCCAGTACTTC. Amino acid sequence: CATSDARGPGDTQYF.

A single count supports this clone. The V gene is TRBV7-2, the J gene TRBJ2-5; D remains unclear. CDR1 and CDR2 (germline): SGHTA, FQGNSA. This CDR3 has 11 residues. V was pared by 4 bases and J by 5 bases, with 5 bases between. This chain's CDR3 is CASSSSETQYF. The CDR3 bases are TGTGCCAGCAGCTCCAGTGAGACCCAGTACTTC.

This clone came up once. The J gene is TRBJ1-2, the V gene TRBV6-5; D is unresolved. Trimming took off 2 bases at V and 1 base at J, with 8 bases between the two ends. CDR3 length equals 14 residues. Germline values: CDR1 MNHEY, CDR2 SVGAGI. The CDR3 sequence is CASSYLGDNYGYTF. CDR3 sequence (DNA): TGTGCCAGCAGTTACCTCGGGGATAACTATGGCTACACCTTC.

The V call is TRBV5-1, the J call TRBJ2-7, with 7 positions matching TRBD1. V dropped 0 bases and J dropped 2; count of bases not matched to a gene: 11. This CDR3 comprises 17 residues. Germline V gives CDR1 SGHRS, CDR2 YFSETQ. CDR3 loop: CASSLVRGTGETYEQYF. Written as DNA, the CDR3 is TGCGCCAGCAGCTTGGTTCGTGGAACAGGGGAGACCTACGAGCAGTACTTC. Supplemented by reference TRBV5-1 and TRBJ2-7, the full variable domain reads KAGVTQTPRYLIKTRGQQVTLSCSPISGHRSVSWYQQTPGQGLQFLFEYFSETQRNKGNFPGRFSGRQFSNSRSEMNVSTLELGDSALYLCASSLVRGTGETYEQYFGPGTRLTVT.

The chain is built from TRBV4-1 and TRBJ2-7, with D possibly being TRBD1 (6 bases). CDR1 and CDR2 from the germline V gene are MGHRA and YSYEKL. The CDR3 consists of 15 residues. The V and J ends lost 4 bases and 4 bases respectively, with 17 bases between them. As DNA, the CDR3 is TGCGCCAGCAGCCTAACTTACCCGGACAGTTACGAGCAGTACTTC. It is translated as CASSLTYPDSYEQYF.

This rearrangement joins TRBV7-8 to TRBJ1-5; the D gene is possibly TRBD1 (5 bases). Germline V gives CDR1 SGHVS, CDR2 FQNEAQ. V lost 2 bases to trimming and J lost 6 bases, with 17 bases between them. The CDR3 is 16 residues long. The chain's CDR3 is CASSLNRDGGPQPQHF. The CDR3 region has the DNA TGTGCCAGCAGCTTAAACCGGGACGGGGGACCTCAGCCCCAGCATTTT.

J is TRBJ2-7 and V is TRBV6-5; tentatively, D is TRBD2 (5 bases). The CDR3 loop spans 14 amino acids. V was shortened by 7 bases and J by 2 bases, with 15 bases between the two germline ends. Germline CDR1 and CDR2: MNHEY and SVGAGI. The CDR3 DNA sequence: TGTGCCAGCACTATCGTAGCGATCACCTACGAGCAGTACTTC. Translation gives CASTIVAITYEQYF.

The V gene is TRBV6-5, the J gene TRBJ1-2; D is undetermined. The germline V gene encodes CDR1 MNHEY and CDR2 SVGAGI. V was pared by 4 bases and J by 4 bases, with 16 bases between. The CDR3 sequence is 15 residues long. In nucleotides, the CDR3 is TGTGCCAGCAGTTTGTCCCTCTCGGCGGGCTATGGCTACACCTTC. This translates into CASSLSLSAGYGYTF.

V usage is TRBV7-2 and J usage is TRBJ2-7, with D possibly matching TRBD1 (5 bases). V lost 2 bases and J 3 bases, leaving 14 bases between the germline ends. This CDR3 region has 15 residues. Per the germline V gene, CDR1 is SGHTA and CDR2 is FQGNSA. CDR3 DNA: TGTGCCAGCAGCTTATGGGGTGGGCAGGGCTACGAGCAGTACTTC. This sequence encodes CASSLWGGQGYEQYF. The entire variable domain, with the rest obtained from reference TRBV7-2 and TRBJ2-7, is as follows: GAGVSQSPSNKVTEKGKDVELRCDPISGHTALYWYRQSLGQGLEFLIYFQGNSAPDKSGLPSDRFSAERTGGSVSTLTIQRTQQEDSAVYLCASSLWGGQGYEQYFGPGTRLTVT.

This chain uses TRBV5-1 with TRBJ2-5; D possibly corresponds to TRBD2 (6 bases). The CDR3 has 13 amino acids. In germline, CDR1 is SGHRS, CDR2 YFSETQ. The ends were cut back, 4 bases at V and 3 bases at J, with 10 bases in the middle. DNA of the CDR3: TGCGCCAGCAGCGGGACTTTTAAAGAGACCCAGTACTTC. It encodes CASSGTFKETQYF.

The chain is built from TRBV2 and TRBJ2-6, with TRBD1 matching 9 bases. J was trimmed by 0 bases and V by 5 bases; bases with no gene match: 5. CDR1 is SNHLY, CDR2 FYNNEI, per germline. The CDR3 covers 17 residues. The CDR3 spells CASSIGTGNSGANVLTF. The DNA of the CDR3 is TGTGCCAGCAGTATCGGGACAGGGAACTCTGGGGCCAACGTCCTGACTTTC. The full variable domain, its missing parts supplied by reference TRBV2 and TRBJ2-6, is EPEVTQTPSHQVTQMGQEVILRCVPISNHLYFYWYRQILGQKVEFLVSFYNNEISEKSEIFDDQFSVERPDGSNFTLKIRSTKLEDSAMYFCASSIGTGNSGANVLTFGAGSRLTVL.

The rearrangement uses TRBV6-5 and TRBJ2-2, with D maybe TRBD1 (6 bases). V was shortened by 6 bases and J by 6 bases, with 17 bases between the two germline ends. Germline loops: CDR1 MNHEY, CDR2 SVGAGI. The CDR3 is 15 amino acids. The CDR3 sequence is CASSPQGVVSGELFF. The CDR3 DNA reads TGTGCCAGCAGCCCACAGGGAGTAGTTTCCGGGGAGCTGTTTTTT.

This clone was observed a handful of times. CDR3 bases: TGCGCCAGCAGCCCCCAAACAGGGGTCGGCACAGATACGCAGTATTTT. Translated: CASSPQTGVGTDTQYF. The J gene is TRBJ2-3, the V gene TRBV5-1; 7 nucleotides match TRBD1. The V gene's germline CDR1 is SGHRS and CDR2 YFSETQ. V lost 4 bases, J lost 1 base, and 9 bases stayed unmatched. The CDR3 is 16 amino acids.

The chain couples TRBV6-5 to TRBJ2-1, with 9 bases fitting TRBD2. The CDR3 loop spans 14 amino acids. V dropped 11 bases and J dropped 9; count of bases not matched to a gene: 14. The germline gives CDR1 MNHEY, CDR2 SVGAGI. DNA for the CDR3: TGTGCCGTACCCGTTAGCGGGAGTAAAGTTGAGCAGTTCTTC. Protein product: CAVPVSGSKVEQFF.

This chain joins TRBV13 and TRBJ1-5; no firm D call. The germline V gene encodes CDR1 PRHDT and CDR2 FYEKMQ (reference sequence). The CDR3 spans 15 residues. The V end lost 3 bases, the J end lost 2 bases, and 11 bases lay between the germline ends. Here the CDR3 reads CASSFGEGGNQPQHF. The CDR3 bases are TGTGCCAGCAGCTTTGGAGAGGGCGGCAATCAGCCCCAGCATTTT.